The sequence of this T cell receptor beta chain was determined in a study of tumor-infiltrating lymphocytes in primary liver carcinoma. Study-wide background: Samples yielded about 3.65 to 7.5 million productive TCRbeta reads, similar across tissue types.

Co-extraction of both nucleic acids (RNA and DNA) used roughly 19-33 mg of unsorted bulk tissue. In the case of this clonotype: A junction end diverges from the germline sequence, so it may reflect a read error.

CDR3 size: 15 residues. Germline loops: CDR1 SGHNT, CDR2 YENEEA. Production of TCR beta cDNA used approximately 480 ng total RNA together with a constant-region primer. Modified slightly, ARM-PCR produced TCR beta libraries over three nested multiplex PCR rounds. For 10 cycles apiece, the opening two PCR rounds ran with TRBV1-TRBV30 forward primers and a C-beta reverse primer. TCRdb independently ran MiXCR on the multiplex PCR reads; one entry per CDR3 protein. The sample includes over 40,000 distinct CDR3 sequences, around 77% of them seen just once. The gene calls are TRBV11-3 and TRBJ2-3, with 10 bases aligning to TRBD2. Source material: liver tumor tissue from sampling region 5. Stated subset: tumor region T5, tumor centre. The receptor comes from a man in his forties with primary liver carcinoma and hepatitis B virus infection. The CDR3 bases are TGTGCCAGTAGCTTTAGCGGGAGGTGGACAGATATGCAGTATTTT. Translation: CASSFSGRWTDMQYF.